This TCR beta chain was captured in a study of T cell responses to AZD1222 COVID-19 vaccine (dated by TCRdb to the early 2020s). Notes on the research overall: TCR sequencing covered some 240 trial participants: 200 to 220 given two doses of AZD1222 and 26 given two doses of MenACWY control vaccine. Trial participants were enrolled into age subgroups of 18-55, 56-69 and 70-plus years, which contained about 150, 28 and 57 TCR-sequenced participants, respectively. Overall study outcomes, separate from this receptor: A significant rise in spike-specific TCR breadth and depth was observed after two AZD1222 doses relative to day 0 and relative to MenACWY recipients. Reportedly, almost half of the unique spike-specific TCRs recognized epitopes lying outside the regions that are mutated in the B.1.351 and B.1.1.7 variants. No day 14 peak-response samples were available, so repertoires were characterized only after the peak T cell response. Conclusions about previously exposed vaccinees were limited because only a handful of AZD1222 recipients were SARS-CoV-2 seropositive at baseline. The whole spike protein was spanned by vaccine-associated CD4 TCRs, and dominant responses were seen in regions 160-218 and 743-854. The 56-69-year group was small, and its depth increase did not reach significance, likely because of low power. Participants were mostly white British, with more females than males. The authors suggested clonal diversity may have been underestimated.

Comments on this clone: Its antigen is unknown. The input lacks base qualities; no much larger clone sits a single base away.

The intended sense of this specimen's time point label: about 28 days (+/-7) after the second vaccine dose. AZD1222 recipients given second doses at about 4 weeks or at about 12 weeks were pooled, since spike-specific TCR depth and breadth were not found to differ between the two schedules. Vaccinee samples came from UK trials COV001 and COV002, including a single-blind randomized controlled phase 2/3 trial of AZD1222 (ChAdOx1 nCoV-19) in healthy adults. For TCRbeta chain sequencing, PBMC samples from trial participants were taken at day 0 and at day 28 after the second dose. The CDR3 regions of human TCRbeta chains were analyzed by immunosequencing. In the original analysis: Repertoire TCRs were matched against a reference library of SARS-CoV-2-specific TCRs generated with the MIRA antigen-specificity platform. Breadth was defined as the fraction of unique TCRs that were SARS-CoV-2-associated. Depth was defined as the fraction of total T cells that were SARS-CoV-2-associated. Using the MIRA data, every spike-specific TCR was mapped to the spike region that the TCR reacted to and assigned to either a CD4 or a CD8 class. Log10-transformed breadth and depth values were compared by one-way ANOVA with Sidak's multiple comparisons tests. The clones in this table, taken by TCRdb from immuneACCESS, are in-frame only. Not every clone is retained; where verified, under half of the shortfall comes from an unresolved V gene, and the cause of the rest is unknown. That table furnishes V, J and clone size, whereas the DNA furnished D and trimming. The sample profile shows under 150,000 clones; roughly 92% of them were found once. Around 1.1% of the sample is held by the ten biggest clonotypes.

The germline V gene specifies MDHEN as CDR1 and SYDVKM as CDR2. The V end gives up 6 bases and the J end 4 bases, leaving 10 bases in the junction not matched to a gene. The CDR3 runs 15 residues from the cysteine to the phenylalanine. CDR3 DNA only is kept here, 45 bases in frame from base 1. Here the chain combines TRBV28 and TRBJ2-7; 9 bases in the junction line up with TRBD1. The sequencing here drew on peripheral blood, taken 28 days after the second AZD1222 dose. This receptor was taken from an adult who received the AZD1222 COVID-19 vaccine. CDR3 loop: CASSFSGQGIYEQYF. The nucleotide sequence reads as follows: TGTGCCAGCAGCTTCTCAGGACAGGGGATTTACGAGCAGTACTTC.